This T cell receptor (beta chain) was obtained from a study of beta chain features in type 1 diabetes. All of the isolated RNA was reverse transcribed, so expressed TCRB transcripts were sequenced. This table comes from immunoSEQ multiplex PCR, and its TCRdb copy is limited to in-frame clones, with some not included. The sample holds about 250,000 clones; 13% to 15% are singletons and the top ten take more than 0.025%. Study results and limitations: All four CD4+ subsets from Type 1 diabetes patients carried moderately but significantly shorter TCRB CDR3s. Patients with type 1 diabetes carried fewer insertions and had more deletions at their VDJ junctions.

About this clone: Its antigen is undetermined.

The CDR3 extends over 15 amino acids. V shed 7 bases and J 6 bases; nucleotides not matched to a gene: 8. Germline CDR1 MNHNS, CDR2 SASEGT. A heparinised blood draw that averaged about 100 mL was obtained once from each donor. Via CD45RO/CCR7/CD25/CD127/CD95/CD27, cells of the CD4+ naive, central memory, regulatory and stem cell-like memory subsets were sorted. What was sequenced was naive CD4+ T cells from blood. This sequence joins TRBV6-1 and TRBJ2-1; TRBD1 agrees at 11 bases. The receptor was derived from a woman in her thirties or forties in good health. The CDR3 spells CASNARTGGFNEQFF. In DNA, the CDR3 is TGTGCCAGCAACGCCCGGACAGGGGGCTTCAATGAGCAGTTCTTC.